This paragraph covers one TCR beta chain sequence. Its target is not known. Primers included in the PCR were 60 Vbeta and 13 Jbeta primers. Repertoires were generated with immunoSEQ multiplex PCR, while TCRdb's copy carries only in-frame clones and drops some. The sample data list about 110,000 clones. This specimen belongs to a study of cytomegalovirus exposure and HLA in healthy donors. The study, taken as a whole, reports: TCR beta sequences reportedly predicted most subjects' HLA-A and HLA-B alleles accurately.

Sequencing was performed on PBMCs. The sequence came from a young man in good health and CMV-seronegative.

The CDR3 is CASSFGGRDEKLFF. For the CDR3, the DNA is TGCGCCAGCAGCTTCGGGGGGCGGGATGAAAAACTGTTTTTT. This chain uses TRBV5-1 with TRBJ1-4, with a possible D match to TRBD1 (6 bases). Looked up from germline, CDR1 is SGHRS and CDR2 is YFSETQ. This CDR3 region has 14 residues. With 2 bases removed from V and 6 bases from J, the gap between germline ends came to 11 bases.